These 17 T cell receptor beta chains originate from one sample sequenced in a study of cytomegalovirus exposure and HLA in healthy donors. Use of 60 Vbeta and 13 Jbeta primers characterized the PCR. Sequencing used immunoSEQ multiplex PCR; TCRdb keeps in-frame clones, though not all of them. This table has 75,000 or so clones, 70% to 75% appearing once. The sample taken for sequencing was PBMCs. The receptors originated from a woman under 40 in good health and CMV-seropositive.

V usage is TRBV14 and J usage is TRBJ1-1; 12 nucleotides align to TRBD1. The germline CDR1 and CDR2 sequences are SGHDN and FVKESK. V trimming: 3 bases; J trimming: 7 bases; junction bases outside the gene matches: 6. This CDR3 has 15 amino acids. DNA of the CDR3: TGTGCCAGCAGCCACCGGGACAGGGGGCTGGGTGAAGCTTTCTTT. Its protein product is CASSHRDRGLGEAFF.

The J gene is TRBJ2-3, the V gene TRBV15, with D hard to call. The CDR3 loop spans 13 amino acids. Germline-derived CDR1 and CDR2 are LNHNV and YYDKDF (reference sequence). Trimming removed 6 bases from V and 0 bases from J, with 7 bases in between. The CDR3 bases are TGTGCCACCAGGGGCCATAGCACAGATACGCAGTATTTT. Protein product: CATRGHSTDTQYF.

V is TRBV9 and J is TRBJ2-1, with TRBD2 identical over 11 bases. CDR3 size: 17 residues. The germline CDR1 and CDR2 sequences are SGDLS and YYNGEE. The junction had 5 bases not matched to a gene; V was cut back by 1 base and J by 2 bases. In nucleotides, the CDR3 is TGTGCCAGCAGCGTATCCACTAGCGGGGGTACCTACAATGAGCAGTTCTTC. Its protein product is CASSVSTSGGTYNEQFF.

This chain uses TRBV30 with TRBJ1-2, with D possibly TRBD1 on 5 matching bases. The CDR3 is made up of 12 amino acids. CDR1 and CDR2 from the germline V gene are GTSNPN and SVGIG (reference sequence). With 2 bases removed from V and 8 bases from J, the gap between germline ends came to 12 bases. CDR3 sequence (DNA): TGTGCCTGGAGTTACGGGGGGAGAGGCTACACCTTC. Amino acids: CAWSYGGRGYTF.

The V gene is TRBV7-9, the J gene TRBJ1-2, with 7 bases lining up with TRBD1. This CDR3 spans 12 amino acids. Germline values: CDR1 SEHNR, CDR2 FQNEAQ (reference sequence). With V trimmed by 4 bases and J by 13 bases, 9 bases remained unmatched. The CDR3 region is CASSYGTGVCTF. The CDR3 nucleotides read TGTGCCAGCAGCTACGGAACAGGGGTTTGCACCTTC. Based on the CDR3 plus reference TRBV7-9 and TRBJ1-2, the full variable domain is DTGVSQNPRHKITKRGQNVTFRCDPISEHNRLYWYRQTLGQGPEFLTYFQNEAQLEKSRLLSDRFSAERPKGSFSTLEIQRTEQGDSAMYLCASSYGTGVCTFGSGTRLTVV.

The chain has TRBV4-1 and TRBJ2-2; 11 nucleotides match TRBD2. J gave up 3 bases and V 4 bases, and 4 bases lay outside the gene matches. This CDR3 region has 16 residues. Germline values: CDR1 MGHRA, CDR2 YSYEKL. The CDR3, as DNA: TGCGCCAGCAGCCCCCCACTAGCGGGGGACACCGGGGAGCTGTTTTTT. It is translated as CASSPPLAGDTGELFF.

This clone was seen once. J is TRBJ2-7 and V is TRBV5-1, with 10 bases fitting TRBD1. V trimming: 1 base; J trimming: 6 bases; junction bases outside the gene matches: 4. CDR1 and CDR2 (germline): SGHRS, YFSETQ. The CDR3 covers 14 residues. In nucleotides, the CDR3 is TGCGCCAGCAGCTTGCCGGGACAGGGGAGCGAGCAGTACTTC. Its translation: CASSLPGQGSEQYF.

This clone was seen a single time. This chain connects TRBV4-2 to TRBJ1-4; 10 bases are shared with TRBD1. Per the germline V gene, CDR1 is LGHNA and CDR2 is YNFKEQ. J was trimmed by 2 bases and V by 0 bases; bases with no gene match: 15. There are 21 residues in the CDR3. The CDR3 loop reads CASSQETGTGVLGRTNEKLFF. The CDR3 DNA reads TGTGCCAGCAGCCAAGAGACCGGGACAGGGGTATTAGGGAGGACTAATGAAAAACTGTTTTTT.

This chain links TRBV6-1 with TRBJ1-1; TRBD1 might be the D (5 bases). Germline V gene lookup returns CDR1 MNHNS and CDR2 SASEGT. This CDR3 region has 13 residues. The V gene lost 7 bases and the J gene lost 2 bases, with 11 bases spanning the gap. The CDR3, as DNA: TGTGCCAGCAAACTTAGGGGAAACACTGAAGCTTTCTTT. Its protein is CASKLRGNTEAFF.

This sequence joins TRBV7-2 and TRBJ2-3; a weak D match, TRBD1 (6 bases). Germline-derived CDR1 and CDR2 are SGHTA and FQGNSA. This CDR3 contains 12 residues. V was clipped by 7 bases and J by 2 bases, with 7 bases between them. The CDR3 coding sequence is TGTGCCAGCAACAGGGTCACAGATACGCAGTATTTT. It is translated as CASNRVTDTQYF. The full variable domain, with the rest looked up from reference TRBV7-2 and TRBJ2-3, is GAGVSQSPSNKVTEKGKDVELRCDPISGHTALYWYRQSLGQGLEFLIYFQGNSAPDKSGLPSDRFSAERTGGSVSTLTIQRTQQEDSAVYLCASNRVTDTQYFGPGTRLTVL.

This chain joins TRBV6-1 and TRBJ1-4; the D gene is possibly TRBD1 (5 bases). Trimming left V 3 bases short and J 8 bases short, with 19 bases between. This CDR3 region has 16 residues. Germline V gene data show CDR1 as MNHNS and CDR2 as SASEGT. The DNA for the CDR3 is TGTGCCAGCAGTGATCGGACGCCTCTCTCAGGGGAAAAACTGTTTTTT. Its translation is CASSDRTPLSGEKLFF.

The J gene is TRBJ2-3, the V gene TRBV29-1; 10 nucleotides match TRBD2. The CDR3 totals 15 residues. Germline-derived CDR1 and CDR2 are SQVTM and ANQGSEA. The ends lost 6 bases at V and 4 bases at J; junction bases unmatched: 10. The CDR3, as DNA: TGCAGCGTAGAGGATCTAGCGGGAGCCGCAGATACGCAGTATTTT. It translates to CSVEDLAGAADTQYF.

The chain couples TRBV19 to TRBJ1-2; a weak D match, TRBD1 (6 bases). Germline V gene lookup returns CDR1 LNHDA and CDR2 SQIVND (reference sequence). V was pared by 4 bases and J by 2 bases, with 11 bases between. The CDR3 sequence is 14 residues long. For the CDR3, the DNA is TGTGCCAGTAGTAAGGCAGGGGAGAACTATGGCTACACCTTC. It encodes CASSKAGENYGYTF.

The rearrangement joins TRBV7-2 to TRBJ2-5; perhaps TRBD2 as D (5 bases). V was cut by 3 bases and J by 5 bases, with 10 bases left in between. This CDR3 has 13 residues. CDR1 is SGHTA, CDR2 FQGNSA, per germline. CDR3 protein: CASSFSVGETQYF. The CDR3 nucleotides read TGTGCCAGCAGCTTTAGCGTCGGGGAGACCCAGTACTTC. The entire variable domain, with the rest obtained from reference TRBV7-2 and TRBJ2-5, is as follows: GAGVSQSPSNKVTEKGKDVELRCDPISGHTALYWYRQSLGQGLEFLIYFQGNSAPDKSGLPSDRFSAERTGGSVSTLTIQRTQQEDSAVYLCASSFSVGETQYFGPGTRLLVL.

V is TRBV7-9 and J is TRBJ2-7; a possible D gene is TRBD1 (6 bases). CDR3 size: 13 residues. Germline V gene sequence: CDR1 SEHNR, CDR2 FQNEAQ (reference sequence). Between the trimmed V and J ends, which lost 8 bases and 3 bases, there was a span of 14 bases. The DNA for the CDR3 is TGTGCCAGCGGCCAGGGACAAAACTACGAGCAGTACTTC. Protein: CASGQGQNYEQYF.

The chain joins TRBV20-1 to TRBJ1-1, with D possibly matching TRBD1 (5 bases). V lost 4 bases to trimming and J lost 5 bases, with 8 bases between them. Germline CDR1 and CDR2: DFQATT and SNEGSKA (reference sequence). CDR3 length: 11 residues. CDR3 DNA: TGCAGTGCTACAGGGATAACTGAAGCTTTCTTT. It translates to CSATGITEAFF.

This clone was detected a few times. Written as DNA, the CDR3 is TGCGCCAGCAGCCAATTCGGGGGCTCCTACGAGCAGTACTTC. Protein product: CASSQFGGSYEQYF. The chain has TRBV4-3 and TRBJ2-7; weak D call: TRBD2 (6 bases). Trimming removed 2 bases from V and 0 bases from J, with 8 bases in between. This CDR3 comprises 14 residues. Germline CDR1 LGHNA, CDR2 YSLEER.